These 14 T cell receptor beta chains share one sample of origin, sequenced in a study of blood T cell repertoires in COVID-19. Measured with immunoSEQ multiplex PCR; TCRdb has only the in-frame clones, and not every one. The repertoire includes a few hundred thousand clones, less than 90% of them detected once, and over 4.5% sits in the top ten. The sequenced sample was PBMCs or T cells enriched from blood (not recorded which). Receptors originate from a woman between 45 and 65 years old who had recovered from COVID-19.

The gene calls are TRBV4-1 and TRBJ1-2, with D possibly matching TRBD1 (6 bases). Germline V lookup: CDR1 MGHRA, CDR2 YSYEKL. CDR3 length equals 15 residues. V lost 4 bases, J lost 4 bases, and 16 bases lay in between. CDR3 coding DNA: TGCGCCAGCAGCCCTCAGGCGGACAGAACCTATGGCTACACCTTC. Its protein is CASSPQADRTYGYTF.

V usage is TRBV3-1 (or the pseudogene TRBV3-2) and J usage is TRBJ1-2, with D possibly matching TRBD1 (5 bases). The CDR3 runs to 13 residues. V lost 1 base and J 8 bases, leaving 11 bases between the germline ends. CDR1 is LGHDT and CDR2 is YNNKEL in the germline V gene (reference sequence). The CDR3: CASSQAGRGGYTF. CDR3 bases: TGTGCCAGCAGCCAAGCCGGGCGGGGGGGCTACACCTTC.

J is TRBJ2-2 and V is TRBV6-2 or TRBV6-3, with 7 bases matching TRBD1. This CDR3 has 17 amino acids. The J segment lost 0 bases and the V segment lost 6 bases, leaving 10 bases of the junction unmatched. Germline V gene lookup returns CDR1 MNHEY and CDR2 SVGEGT. The CDR3 is CASSERQGPPNTGELFF. The CDR3 nucleotides read TGTGCCAGCAGCGAAAGACAGGGTCCCCCGAACACCGGGGAGCTGTTTTTT.

V usage is TRBV3-1 (or the pseudogene TRBV3-2) and J usage is TRBJ1-5; weak D call: TRBD1 (5 bases). This CDR3 has 15 residues. Per germline, CDR1 LGHDT and CDR2 YNNKEL (reference sequence). Deletions cut 3 bases from V and 9 bases from J, with 18 bases between. The CDR3 DNA reads as TGTGCCAGCAGCCAGGGCAGGGCTACAGTGTCGCCCCAGCATTTT. Amino acid sequence: CASSQGRATVSPQHF.

The gene calls are TRBV11-2 and TRBJ2-7; D is perhaps TRBD1 (8 bases). The CDR3 has 13 residues. The germline gives CDR1 SGHAT, CDR2 FQNNGV. V was cut by 6 bases and J by 10 bases, with 19 bases left in between. CDR3 region: CASRLQGGRDQYF. The CDR3, as DNA: TGTGCCAGCAGACTACAGGGGGGGCGGGACCAGTACTTC.

This clone was seen a single time. The chain combines TRBV19 with TRBJ2-6; a weak D match, TRBD1 (6 bases). There are 17 residues in the CDR3. The ends were cut back, 4 bases at V and 0 bases at J, with 13 bases in the middle. CDR1 LNHDA and CDR2 SQIVND come from the germline V gene (reference sequence). The DNA of the CDR3 is TGTGCCAGTAGTACTACAGGGCCAAGCTCTGGGGCCAACGTCCTGACTTTC. The encoded protein is CASSTTGPSSGANVLTF.

This clone was seen a few times. The chain employs TRBV23-1 and TRBJ1-4, with D perhaps matching TRBD1 (5 bases). TRBV23-1 carries the ORF label, with uncertain function. This CDR3 spans 16 amino acids. V lost 3 bases to trimming and J lost 2 bases, with 13 bases between them. This chain's CDR3 is CASSHRAVGTNEKLFF. In DNA, the CDR3 is TGCGCCAGCAGTCACAGGGCCGTGGGTACTAATGAAAAACTGTTTTTT.

This sequence joins TRBV6-5 and TRBJ2-1, with D tentatively TRBD1 (7 bases). CDR3 size: 14 residues. The germline gives CDR1 MNHEY, CDR2 SVGAGI. V shed 4 bases and J shed 2 bases, with 9 bases lying between them. DNA of the CDR3: TGTGCCAGCAGTTCAGGGGGGACCTACAATGAGCAGTTCTTC. Its translation is CASSSGGTYNEQFF.

The chain links TRBV10-3 to TRBJ2-3; 11 positions match TRBD2. CDR3 size: 16 residues. The ends lost 4 bases at V and 0 bases at J; junction bases unmatched: 3. CDR1 is ENHRY and CDR2 is SYGVKD in the germline V gene. CDR3 sequence reads: CAISVLAGASTDTQYF. In nucleotides, the CDR3 is TGTGCCATCAGTGTACTAGCGGGGGCTAGCACAGATACGCAGTATTTT.

This chain connects TRBV3-1 (or the pseudogene TRBV3-2) to TRBJ1-5, with a tentative D call TRBD1 (5 bases). The CDR3 has 14 residues. The germline CDR1 and CDR2 sequences are LGHDT and YNNKEL (reference sequence). V was cut by 4 bases and J by 9 bases, with 16 bases left in between. This chain's CDR3 is CASSPVEHRTPQHF. The CDR3 bases are TGTGCCAGCAGCCCCGTGGAGCACAGGACGCCCCAGCATTTT.

V usage is TRBV5-1 and J usage is TRBJ2-1; tentatively, D is TRBD2 (5 bases). V lost 2 bases to trimming and J lost 0 bases, with 12 bases between them. Germline values: CDR1 SGHRS, CDR2 YFSETQ. There are 16 residues in the CDR3. CDR3 residues: CASSLLGLDSYNEQFF. Written as DNA, the CDR3 is TGCGCCAGCAGCTTACTAGGACTTGACTCCTACAATGAGCAGTTCTTC.

The genes are TRBV7-8 and TRBJ2-7; possible D gene TRBD2, 5 bases. The CDR3 sequence is 14 residues long. Per germline, CDR1 SGHVS and CDR2 FQNEAQ. Trimming shortened V by 5 bases and J by 2 bases, and 13 bases separated the two germline ends. The CDR3, as DNA: TGTGCCAGCAGCCCCCGAAGCGGCCCCTACGAGCAGTACTTC. Protein: CASSPRSGPYEQYF.

This clone was observed a single time. V gene TRBV4-1 combines with J gene TRBJ2-3, with 8 positions matching TRBD1. With 0 bases clipped from V and 4 bases from J, the junction kept 9 bases outside the gene matches. CDR1 is MGHRA and CDR2 is YSYEKL in the germline V gene. The CDR3 is 17 residues long. The CDR3 DNA reads as TGCGCCAGCAGCCAAGATGGAACAGGGGGTGTGGCAGATACGCAGTATTTT. Protein sequence: CASSQDGTGGVADTQYF.

V is TRBV11-2 and J is TRBJ1-2; no clear D. The CDR3 spans 14 residues. In germline, CDR1 is SGHAT, CDR2 FQNNGV. V was trimmed by 5 bases and J by 2 bases, leaving 12 bases between them. The CDR3 loop is CASSQRSENYGYTF. The CDR3 DNA reads as TGTGCCAGCAGCCAGAGGTCGGAAAACTATGGCTACACCTTC.